The entry below describes one T cell receptor (beta chain). Its specific antigen is unknown. Per-base quality was not reported, and no clone a single base away is much larger than it. The data were taken from a study of blood T cell repertoires in COVID-19 (TCRdb year 2020). For context, the study as a whole: The collaborator samples originated in the United States, Italy and Spain and spanned the acute and convalescent phases of COVID-19. Nearly every sample came with metadata listing a de-identified subject ID, COVID-19 status, age in years and sex. The prospective study material was composed of cDNA or gDNA derived from T cells, B-cell-depleted T cells, or PBMCs. The repertoires were released in a freely available public database intended as a resource for research on the immune response to SARS-CoV-2. The dataset comprised deeply sampled blood TCRbeta repertoires from subjects exposed to, actively infected with, or recovered from COVID-19. The samples were drawn from two sources: the first 160 participants of the ongoing ImmuneRACE study, and 1,200 or so subjects contributed by 6 global collaborators. Where HLA class I and class II types were available, the types were taken from metadata supplied by the sample provider, not from assay-based typing. General conclusions and limits of the study: The quantity of clinical and demographic metadata differed by source and by participant and was supplied without curation.

The immunoSEQ Assay, a bias-controlled multiplex PCR, was used to amplify TCRbeta CDR3 regions from genomic DNA. As for the authors' bioinformatics: The number of nucleated cells in each sample was estimated by amplification of reference gene primers within the assay. To quantify the absolute abundance of each unique TCRbeta CDR3 rearrangement, sequence reads were collapsed and filtered. For each sample, productive Simpson clonality was calculated by taking the square root of Simpson's diversity index across productive rearrangements. The table was pulled from immuneACCESS by TCRdb, which kept in-frame rearrangements only. Such tables lose some clones; where checked, under half of the loss comes from unresolved V genes, and the rest has no known cause. V and J calls and clone size follow that table, whereas D and trimming were derived from the DNA. The sample table holds 250,000 to 350,000 clones, of which about 91% were seen once. The ten largest clones represent around 9% of the sample.

Participants in the prospective study were aged roughly 18 to 100 years, lived in more than 20 United States geographic areas, and enrolled through a virtual design. In the prospective study, participants were assigned to cohorts based on the clinical history participants reported in a screening survey and a study questionnaire. Recovered participants in ImmuneRACE Cohort 3 were defined as having two consecutive negative NP/OP PCR tests, clearance from a healthcare professional, or resolution of symptoms. Mobile phlebotomists in the prospective study collected whole blood, serum and a nasopharyngeal or oropharyngeal swab from every participant. Over a roughly 2-month period, participants in the prospective study had the option of providing additional blood draws and questionnaires. Before DNA extraction, prospective study blood samples were shipped either frozen or at room temperature. The clonotype was recovered from a woman aged 18-29 years who had recovered from COVID-19. The sequencing input was PBMCs or T cells enriched from blood (not recorded which).

DNA sequence: TGTGCCAGCAGCCACGGACAGAACTATGGCTACACCTTC. Its amino acids are CASSHGQNYGYTF. The chain links TRBV28 with TRBJ1-2; the D segment could be TRBD1, given 6 matching bases. Cut back by 6 bases and 2 bases, the V and J ends lie 10 bases apart. From a lookup of the germline V gene, CDR1 and CDR2 are MDHEN and SYDVKM. From the cysteine up to the phenylalanine, the CDR3 has a length of 13 residues. Solely the CDR3 DNA is kept, with 39 bases framed from the first base.